The 23 T cell receptor beta chains reported below all come from one sample, sequenced in a study of post-analysis software for immune sequencing data. Study observations and caveats: Five TRBV segments, including TRBV5-6, TRBV5-1 and TRBV20-1, were more frequent in patients than controls.

Antigen specificity for these receptors is unknown. Unique molecular identifiers were built into the TCR beta cDNA libraries. TCRdb re-called the PCR reads with MiXCR, one entry per CDR3 protein. The table has 750,000 to 950,000 distinct CDR3 sequences, approximately 53% seen once. The sequenced sample consisted of blood. Receptor source: a girl aged 5 to 17 with multiple sclerosis.

The chain has TRBV20-1 and TRBJ1-1; 7 bases are a match to TRBD1. CDR3 length: 15 residues. Germline V lookup: CDR1 DFQATT, CDR2 SNEGSKA (reference sequence). The trim removed 0 bases at V and 7 bases at J, leaving 11 bases unmatched. DNA for the CDR3: TGCAGTGCTAGAGATGCCCGAGGCAGGGGGGTTGAAGCTTTCTTT. Protein: CSARDARGRGVEAFF.

The chain has TRBV6-5 and TRBJ1-2; D gene unclear. Germline lookup yields CDR1 MNHEY and CDR2 SVGAGI. The ends were cut back, 2 bases at V and 7 bases at J, with 5 bases in the middle. This CDR3 contains 11 residues. CDR3 nucleotide sequence: TGTGCCAGCAGTTACGGGAGTGGCTACACCTTC. As protein: CASSYGSGYTF.

The chain combines TRBV7-9 with TRBJ1-6; 7 bases align to TRBD1. Germline values: CDR1 SEHNR, CDR2 FQNEAQ (reference sequence). With V trimmed by 4 bases and J by 9 bases, 6 bases remained unmatched. This CDR3 has 14 amino acids. The CDR3 protein is CASSSTGTGSPLHF. As DNA, the CDR3 is TGTGCCAGCAGCTCGACAGGGACGGGTTCACCCCTCCACTTT.

The rearrangement joins TRBV10-3 to TRBJ2-1; TRBD1 or TRBD2 may be the D gene (5 bases each). The CDR3 has 14 amino acids. Per germline, CDR1 ENHRY and CDR2 SYGVKD. Trimming removed 8 bases from V and 9 bases from J, with 20 bases in between. Here the CDR3 reads CAIGEGILEGEQFF. Written as DNA, the CDR3 is TGTGCCATCGGAGAGGGGATCCTCGAGGGTGAGCAGTTCTTC.

This clonotype was picked up a small number of times. The V gene is TRBV7-8, the J gene TRBJ2-7; D not certain. Germline lookup yields CDR1 SGHVS and CDR2 FQNEAQ. This CDR3 is 14 amino acids long. Deletions cut 2 bases from V and 4 bases from J, with 12 bases between. CDR3 sequence: CASSLYSTSYEQYF. The CDR3 DNA sequence: TGTGCCAGCAGCTTATACAGCACCTCTTACGAGCAGTACTTC.

The chain is built from TRBV12-5 and TRBJ1-1; weak D call: TRBD1 (6 bases). Trimming took 4 bases from V and 3 from J, leaving 15 bases between them. The CDR3 runs 15 residues. The germline V gene has CDR1 LGHNT and CDR2 FRNRAP. CDR3 sequence (DNA): TGTGCTAGTGGTTCCCCTTTAGGGGGATACACTGAAGCTTTCTTT. Its protein is CASGSPLGGYTEAFF.

The J gene is TRBJ2-3, the V gene TRBV29-1; 10 bases are a match to TRBD2. CDR1 is SQVTM and CDR2 is ANQGSEA in the germline V gene. V dropped 8 bases and J dropped 6; count of bases not matched to a gene: 11. The CDR3 totals 14 residues. CDR3 sequence reads: CSIQREGPSDTQYF. The CDR3 DNA reads TGCAGCATCCAGCGGGAGGGGCCCTCGGATACGCAGTATTTT.

This clonotype was recorded a few times. The chain couples TRBV7-8 to TRBJ2-7; D not certain. V lost 6 bases to trimming and J lost 0 bases, with 12 bases between them. Germline-derived CDR1 and CDR2 are SGHVS and FQNEAQ. This CDR3 has 14 amino acids. The CDR3 loop reads CASRGTPSSYEQYF. CDR3 DNA: TGTGCCAGCAGGGGTACCCCTAGCTCCTACGAGCAGTACTTC.

This clonotype was detected a few times. The V gene is TRBV5-6, the J gene TRBJ2-1; perhaps D is TRBD1 or TRBD2 (6 bases each). The CDR3 loop spans 14 amino acids. CDR1 is SGHDT, CDR2 YYEEEE, per germline. Trimming took 1 base from V and 4 from J, leaving 9 bases between them. CDR3 protein: CASSLRRGYNEQFF. Written as DNA, the CDR3 is TGTGCCAGCAGCTTGAGGAGGGGGTACAATGAGCAGTTCTTC.

The rearrangement uses TRBV10-3 and TRBJ2-1; possible D gene TRBD2, 5 bases. This CDR3 comprises 12 residues. Trimming took off 11 bases at V and 8 bases at J, with 16 bases between the two ends. Germline V gene lookup returns CDR1 ENHRY and CDR2 SYGVKD. The CDR3 DNA is TGTGCCGCTAGGGCTCTCGGGGATGAGCAGTTCTTC. This codes for CAARALGDEQFF.

The chain recombines TRBV5-1 with TRBJ2-5; possible D gene TRBD2, 6 bases. Germline V gives CDR1 SGHRS, CDR2 YFSETQ. This CDR3 has 15 amino acids. V was shortened by 0 bases and J by 2 bases, with 11 bases between the two germline ends. CDR3 sequence reads: CASSLGWGVQETQYF. The CDR3 coding sequence is TGCGCCAGCAGCTTGGGCTGGGGGGTTCAAGAGACCCAGTACTTC. The full variable domain, in which reference TRBV5-1 and TRBJ2-5 provide the parts outside the CDR3, is KAGVTQTPRYLIKTRGQQVTLSCSPISGHRSVSWYQQTPGQGLQFLFEYFSETQRNKGNFPGRFSGRQFSNSRSEMNVSTLELGDSALYLCASSLGWGVQETQYFGPGTRLLVL.

The genes are TRBV10-3 and TRBJ2-1, with a weak D call TRBD1 (5 bases). CDR3 length: 12 amino acids. CDR1 is ENHRY and CDR2 is SYGVKD in the germline V gene. V lost 2 bases, J lost 10 bases, and 9 bases lay in between. The CDR3 here is CAISEIGVEQFF. In DNA, the CDR3 is TGTGCCATCAGTGAGATAGGGGTCGAGCAGTTCTTC.

The chain uses TRBV2 and TRBJ1-2; no clear D gene. The CDR3 is made up of 10 amino acids. Germline lookup yields CDR1 SNHLY and CDR2 FYNNEI. The V end was cut by 8 bases, the J end by 8 bases, with 9 bases between. For the CDR3, the DNA is TGTGCCAGCGGGAGGCAGGGCTACACCTTC. It yields the protein CASGRQGYTF.

This clonotype was found a few times. The chain employs TRBV10-3 and TRBJ2-5; 8 bases are a match to TRBD1. Trimming cost V 2 bases and J 5 bases; bases outside gene matches: 4. Per the germline V gene, CDR1 is ENHRY and CDR2 is SYGVKD. CDR3 length: 14 residues. CDR3 residues: CAISEGGQEETQYF. The CDR3 DNA reads as TGTGCCATCAGTGAGGGGGGACAGGAGGAGACCCAGTACTTC.

V usage is TRBV20-1 and J usage is TRBJ1-6; TRBD1 might be the D (5 bases). The ends were cut back, 5 bases at V and 4 bases at J, with 15 bases in the middle. Looked up from germline, CDR1 is DFQATT and CDR2 is SNEGSKA (reference sequence). The CDR3 spans 15 residues. The CDR3 DNA follows: TGCAGTGCTGGACACCGGCAAACTTATAATTCACCCCTCCACTTT. Its translation is CSAGHRQTYNSPLHF.

A few counts support this clonotype. The V and J genes are TRBV27 and TRBJ2-4; maybe TRBD2 (6 bases). This CDR3 region has 14 residues. The ends were cut back, 7 bases at V and 14 bases at J, with 24 bases in the middle. CDR1 MNHEY and CDR2 SMNVEV come from the germline V gene (reference sequence). The DNA for the CDR3 is TGTGCCAGCAAATTCTCGGGAGTCAGAGCTTTGGAGTACTTC. This sequence encodes CASKFSGVRALEYF.

This rearrangement joins TRBV29-1 to TRBJ2-5; TRBD2 matches 9 bases. With 1 base clipped from V and 1 base from J, the junction kept 19 bases outside the gene matches. Germline CDR1 is SQVTM and CDR2 is ANQGSEA. The CDR3 is made up of 20 amino acids. Here the CDR3 reads CSVEVGGKSSGGTLQETQYF. Written as DNA, the CDR3 is TGCAGCGTTGAAGTCGGAGGGAAGTCAAGCGGGGGGACACTCCAAGAGACCCAGTACTTC.

This clonotype turned up a few times. In DNA form, the CDR3 reads TGTGCCAGCAGCCCGCGTAGGGCAGGACTAGCGGGGTTTGAAAACGCCTACGAGCAGTACTTC. Protein product: CASSPRRAGLAGFENAYEQYF. This sequence joins TRBV11-1 and TRBJ2-7; 12 nucleotides agree with TRBD2. V shed 5 bases and J 2 bases; nucleotides not matched to a gene: 22. The germline V gene encodes CDR1 SGHAT and CDR2 FQDESV (reference sequence). The CDR3 is 21 amino acids.

The V call is TRBV12-3 or TRBV12-4, the J call TRBJ2-7; D is perhaps TRBD2 (7 bases). CDR3 length: 15 residues. Deletions cut 5 bases from V and 9 bases from J, with 23 bases between. The CDR3 DNA reads as TGTGCCAGCAGTCCTACGTGGGGGGGCGTGGACGGGCAGTACTTC. Encoded protein: CASSPTWGGVDGQYF.

The sample holds a few counts of this clonotype. This rearrangement joins TRBV27 to TRBJ1-2; 11 positions match TRBD1. From germline, CDR1 is MNHEY and CDR2 SMNVEV (reference sequence). The CDR3 loop spans 15 amino acids. J was trimmed by 5 bases and V by 6 bases; bases with no gene match: 8. The CDR3 region has the DNA TGTGCCAGCAGCCCATCGGGGACAGGGGGATATGGCTACACCTTC. This codes for CASSPSGTGGYGYTF.

This clonotype was seen a few times. The rearrangement uses TRBV15 and TRBJ2-5; 10 bases agree with TRBD1. The germline V gene encodes CDR1 LNHNV and CDR2 YYDKDF (reference sequence). The V and J ends lost 2 bases and 11 bases, in that order; junction bases with no gene match: 5. This CDR3 region has 13 residues. The CDR3 DNA reads as TGTGCCACCAGCAGACCTTCGGACAGGGGGCAGTACTTC. This translates into CATSRPSDRGQYF.

The genes are TRBV18 and TRBJ1-5, with D perhaps TRBD1 (6 bases). This CDR3 contains 14 residues. Trimming stripped 5 bases from V and 4 bases from J, with 12 bases between. The V gene's germline CDR1 is KGHSH and CDR2 LQKENI. The CDR3 spells CASSATGPNQPQHF. The CDR3 DNA follows: TGTGCCAGCTCAGCGACAGGTCCGAATCAGCCCCAGCATTTT.

This sequence joins TRBV12-3 or TRBV12-4 and TRBJ2-4; 7 nucleotides agree with TRBD2. The J call may not be correct, given that the DNA end is closer to TRBJ2-7. The CDR3 contains 15 residues. CDR3: CASSFLLAETYEQYF. CDR3 bases: TGTGCCAGCAGTTTCCTCCTAGCGGAGACCTACGAGCAGTACTTC.